This entry lists 3 T cell receptor beta chains sequenced from one sample in a study of T-cell reconstitution after alpha-beta-depleted transplantation in children. Unique molecular identifiers were used in preparing the TCRbeta library. TCRdb recomputed calls from the PCR reads with MiXCR, one row per CDR3 protein. The table has nearly 350,000 distinct CDR3 sequences, around 15% seen once; the top ten hold around 43%. The source material was PBMCs, mostly from graft donor cells, sampled 360 days after TCRalphabeta/CD19-depleted stem cell transplant. These TCRs come from a male patient under 10 years old who had a stem cell transplant for acute lymphoblastic leukemia, so the T cells may come from the graft donor.

Details on this clonotype: One end of the junction fails to match germline, which may point to a read error. The V and J genes are TRBV7-3 and TRBJ2-7; D perhaps matches TRBD2 (5 bases). Germline assignment: CDR1 SGHTA and CDR2 FQGTGA. The CDR3 runs 13 residues. The CDR3 bases are TGTGCTAGCAGCTTAAGCCTAGCTAACGAGCAGTACTTC. This codes for CASSLSLANEQYF. Drawing the rest from reference TRBV7-3 and TRBJ2-7, the complete variable domain is GAGVSQTPSNKVTEKGKYVELRCDPISGHTALYWYRQSLGQGPEFLIYFQGTGAADDSGLPNDRFFAVRPEGSVSTLKIQRTERGDSAVYLCASSLSLANEQYFGPGTRLTVT.

This clonotype was seen more than once but under ten times. The V call is TRBV10-3, the J call TRBJ2-1; 12 nucleotides match TRBD1. This CDR3 has 16 residues. V trimming: 7 bases; J trimming: 2 bases; junction bases outside the gene matches: 6. Germline V CDR1 and CDR2: ENHRY, SYGVKD. This CDR3 is CAITTGQGATYNEQFF. CDR3 in DNA: TGTGCCATCACTACGGGACAGGGGGCGACCTACAATGAGCAGTTCTTC.

The V call is TRBV27, the J call TRBJ1-5; maybe TRBD1 (5 bases). Between the trimmed V and J ends, which lost 5 bases and 5 bases, there was a span of 10 bases. Germline V CDR1 and CDR2: MNHEY, SMNVEV (reference sequence). The CDR3 is 13 amino acids. This CDR3 reads CASSPGPHQPQHF. The CDR3 DNA reads as TGTGCCAGCAGTCCGGGACCTCATCAGCCCCAGCATTTT.